The 22 T cell receptor beta chains listed next were all sequenced from one sample in a study of response to subunit inactivated influenza vaccine. TCRdb itself ran the RT-PCR reads through MiXCR, one entry per CDR3 protein. The data hold approximately 700,000 distinct CDR3 sequences, with more than 15% observed a single time. This specimen was PBMCs from blood, taken 11 to 12 days after vaccination. These receptors came from a man between 45 and 60 years old who received an inactivated influenza vaccine.

This chain connects TRBV6-5 to TRBJ2-2, with 8 positions matching TRBD1. The ends lost 0 bases at V and 7 bases at J; junction bases unmatched: 4. Per the germline V gene, CDR1 is MNHEY and CDR2 is SVGAGI. The CDR3 runs to 15 residues. The DNA for the CDR3 is TGTGCCAGCAGTTACTCGACAGGGGAAAGCGGGGAGCTGTTTTTT. Protein sequence: CASSYSTGESGELFF.

In its sample, this clonotype was seen many times. This CDR3 reads CSAFGPGTSLEQYF. The CDR3, as DNA: TGCAGTGCTTTTGGACCTGGGACTAGTCTTGAGCAGTACTTC. The chain recombines TRBV20-1 with TRBJ2-7, with 8 positions matching TRBD2. This CDR3 contains 14 residues. Germline lookup yields CDR1 DFQATT and CDR2 SNEGSKA (reference sequence). With 5 bases clipped from V and 7 bases from J, the junction kept 13 bases outside the gene matches.

The V gene is TRBV5-5, the J gene TRBJ2-7; D assignment may be TRBD1 or TRBD2 (5 bases each). The length of the CDR3 is 16 residues. CDR1 and CDR2 from the germline V gene are SGHKS and YYEKEE (reference sequence). The germline V and J ends were trimmed by 1 base and 0 bases, with 14 bases remaining between them. Here the CDR3 reads CASSLSAPGTSYEQYF. In DNA, the CDR3 is TGTGCCAGCAGCTTGTCGGCCCCTGGGACCTCCTACGAGCAGTACTTC.

Many counts were recorded for this clonotype. The chain links TRBV5-8 to TRBJ2-3; D tentatively fits TRBD1 or TRBD2 (6 bases each). The CDR3 loop spans 15 amino acids. In germline, CDR1 is SGHTS, CDR2 YDEGEE. Trimming pared 1 base from V and 7 bases from J, leaving 16 bases between. As DNA, the CDR3 is TGTGCCAGCAGCTTGTCCGGGGGCCTCCGCTATACGCAGTATTTT. The encoded protein is CASSLSGGLRYTQYF. The full variable domain, its missing parts supplied by reference TRBV5-8 and TRBJ2-3, is EAGVTQSPTHLIKTRGQQATLRCSPISGHTSVYWYQQALGLGLQFLLWYDEGEERNRGNFPPRFSGRQFPNYSSELNVNALELEDSALYLCASSLSGGLRYTQYFGPGTRLTVL.

Concerning this clonotype itself: Relative to the germline gene, one junction end is altered; a read error may explain this. This chain joins TRBV12-3 or TRBV12-4 and TRBJ2-5, with 8 bases identical to TRBD2. The CDR3 loop spans 13 amino acids. For the CDR3, the DNA is TGTGCCATCAGTTCAAGCGGGAGTGAGACCCAGTACTTC. Translating it yields CAISSSGSETQYF.

The V gene is TRBV6-2 or TRBV6-3, the J gene TRBJ2-7; no definite D call. The CDR3 has 17 residues. V was pared by 6 bases and J by 2 bases, with 23 bases between. Looked up from germline, CDR1 is MNHEY and CDR2 is SVGEGT. In nucleotides, the CDR3 is TGTGCCAGCAGATCCTCACCCAGAACTACCGTCCCCTACGAGCAGTACTTC. Protein sequence: CASRSSPRTTVPYEQYF.

V gene TRBV7-9 combines with J gene TRBJ2-1; D is ambiguous. V lost 4 bases and J lost 4, with 8 bases in between. CDR3 length: 13 residues. Germline CDR1 and CDR2: SEHNR and FQNEAQ (reference sequence). DNA of the CDR3: TGTGCCAGCAGCTCTTTCGATTACAATGAGCAGTTCTTC. It translates to CASSSFDYNEQFF.

This clonotype has just a few counts. The DNA for the CDR3 is TGTGCCAGCAGTTTTTTCGTGGGGACGAAGGATGAGCAGTTCTTC. This encodes CASSFFVGTKDEQFF. V and J are TRBV28 and TRBJ2-1; D is perhaps TRBD1 or TRBD2 (5 bases each). The V end lost 3 bases, the J end lost 8 bases, and 17 bases lay between the germline ends. The germline V gene encodes CDR1 MDHEN and CDR2 SYDVKM. The CDR3 extends over 15 amino acids.

The rearrangement links TRBV20-1 to TRBJ1-4, with D perhaps matching TRBD1 (6 bases). Germline assignment: CDR1 DFQATT and CDR2 SNEGSKA (reference sequence). CDR3 size: 14 residues. Trimming removed 2 bases from V and 3 bases from J, with 10 bases in between. CDR3 loop: CSARRGGPNEKLFF. As DNA, the CDR3 is TGCAGTGCTAGAAGGGGGGGGCCTAATGAAAAACTGTTTTTT.

In its sample, this clonotype was seen many times. The chain couples TRBV5-5 to TRBJ2-7; TRBD1 aligns across 11 bases. V was clipped by 4 bases and J by 0 bases; unmatched bases: 3. Germline assignment: CDR1 SGHKS and CDR2 YYEKEE (reference sequence). The CDR3 contains 15 residues. DNA for the CDR3: TGTGCCAGCAGCCAGGACAGGGGGCACTCCTACGAGCAGTACTTC. Translation gives CASSQDRGHSYEQYF.

This clonotype was recorded a few times. The chain has TRBV5-1 and TRBJ2-1; TRBD1 aligns across 7 bases. V shed 1 base, J shed 5 bases, and the junction held 6 bases outside the gene matches. The CDR3 runs to 15 residues. Germline CDR1 is SGHRS and CDR2 is YFSETQ. The CDR3 here is CASSLTTTGNNEQFF. CDR3 nucleotides: TGCGCCAGCAGCTTGACAACGACAGGGAACAATGAGCAGTTCTTC.

To note about this clonotype: Sequence at one end of the junction differs from germline and may be a read error. The chain employs TRBV18 and TRBJ1-5; 12 positions agree with TRBD1. The germline V gene has CDR1 KGHSH and CDR2 LQKENI. The CDR3 covers 17 residues. This CDR3 reads CASSPNPGTGGNKPQHF. CDR3 nucleotides: TGTGCCAGCTCACCAAATCCCGGGACAGGGGGCAATAAGCCCCAGCATTTT. The whole variable domain, filled in from reference TRBV18 and TRBJ1-5, reads NAGVMQNPRHLVRRRGQEARLRCSPMKGHSHVYWYRQLPEEGLKFMVYLQKENIIDESGMPKERFSAEFPKEGPSILRIQQVVRGDSAAYFCASSPNPGTGGNKPQHFGDGTRLSIL.

This chain connects TRBV11-2 to TRBJ2-3; TRBD1 matches 7 bases. The trim removed 5 bases at V and 3 bases at J, leaving 8 bases unmatched. Germline values: CDR1 SGHAT, CDR2 FQNNGV. The length of the CDR3 is 15 residues. The CDR3 region has the DNA TGTGCCAGCAGCCTCACGACAGGGTGGACAGATACGCAGTATTTT. Protein product: CASSLTTGWTDTQYF. The full variable domain, rest sourced from reference TRBV11-2 and TRBJ2-3, is EAGVAQSPRYKIIEKRQSVAFWCNPISGHATLYWYQQILGQGPKLLIQFQNNGVVDDSQLPKDRFSAERLKGVDSTLKIQPAKLEDSAVYLCASSLTTGWTDTQYFGPGTRLTVL.

This clonotype was recorded at least ten times. The chain couples TRBV6-5 to TRBJ1-2; 9 bases are shared with TRBD1. The CDR3 is made up of 15 amino acids. V gave up 2 bases and J gave up 2 bases; unmatched junction bases: 3. The V gene's germline CDR1 is MNHEY and CDR2 SVGAGI. This CDR3 reads CASSYIGTGNYGYTF. In nucleotides, the CDR3 is TGTGCCAGCAGTTACATCGGGACAGGGAACTATGGCTACACCTTC.

The chain recombines TRBV12-3 or TRBV12-4 with TRBJ2-2, with D possibly being TRBD1 or TRBD2 (5 bases each). The CDR3 sequence is 15 residues long. The V end was cut by 8 bases, the J end by 1 base, with 14 bases between. The CDR3 coding sequence is TGTGCCAGCTTTACGGGGCAGGAGAACACCGGGGAGCTGTTTTTT. It translates to CASFTGQENTGELFF.

The rearrangement joins TRBV7-9 to TRBJ2-7, with D perhaps TRBD2 (6 bases). This CDR3 region has 14 residues. The V gene's germline CDR1 is SEHNR and CDR2 FQNEAQ (reference sequence). V shed 7 bases and J shed 0 bases, with 13 bases lying between them. CDR3 coding DNA: TGTGCCAGCAACAAGGACGGGAGCTCCTACGAGCAGTACTTC. Translation: CASNKDGSSYEQYF.

The chain couples TRBV7-2 to TRBJ2-1, with TRBD1 as a possible D gene (5 bases). The germline V gene encodes CDR1 SGHTA and CDR2 FQGNSA. This CDR3 spans 13 amino acids. V was trimmed by 2 bases and J by 7 bases, leaving 9 bases between them. The CDR3 sequence: CASSLLRVNEQFF. In DNA, the CDR3 is TGTGCCAGCAGCTTACTCAGGGTAAATGAGCAGTTCTTC.

Many counts were recorded for this clonotype. V usage is TRBV5-1 and J usage is TRBJ2-1; 8 bases fit TRBD2. The junction had 14 bases not matched to a gene; V was cut back by 4 bases and J by 5 bases. This CDR3 contains 17 residues. From germline, CDR1 is SGHRS and CDR2 YFSETQ. In DNA form, the CDR3 reads TGCGCCAGCAGCGGGGGGCCAGCGGGAGTGGTGAACAATGAGCAGTTCTTC. Protein sequence: CASSGGPAGVVNNEQFF.

This clonotype showed up many times. The chain is built from TRBV4-3 and TRBJ2-3; 11 bases agree with TRBD2. The CDR3 spans 17 residues. Germline V gives CDR1 LGHNA, CDR2 YSLEER. V shed 0 bases, J shed 4 bases, and the junction held 6 bases outside the gene matches. Here the CDR3 reads CASSQEALAGAADTQYF. As DNA, the CDR3 is TGCGCCAGCAGCCAAGAGGCACTAGCGGGGGCGGCAGATACGCAGTATTTT.

Only a few counts were recorded for this clonotype. A much bigger clone sits one base away, suggesting this may be a read error. The V and J genes are TRBV7-2 and TRBJ2-1; D not certain. Germline loops: CDR1 SGHTA, CDR2 FQGNSA. Trimming cost V 6 bases and J 5 bases, with 8 bases left between them. CDR3 length: 12 residues. The CDR3 region has the DNA TGTGCCAGCAGTTTTACCGACAATGAGCAGTTCTTC. It encodes CASSFTDNEQFF. The complete variable domain, with remaining parts taken from reference TRBV7-2 and TRBJ2-1, reads GAGVSQSPSNKVTEKGKDVELRCDPISGHTALYWYRQSLGQGLEFLIYFQGNSAPDKSGLPSDRFSAERTGGSVSTLTIQRTQQEDSAVYLCASSFTDNEQFFGPGTRLTVL.

J is TRBJ2-5 and V is TRBV10-3; D is unclear. The germline V gene encodes CDR1 ENHRY and CDR2 SYGVKD. Trimming stripped 4 bases from V and 3 bases from J, with 9 bases between. This CDR3 spans 13 amino acids. CDR3 region: CAISASAEETQYF. The CDR3 DNA is TGTGCCATCAGTGCGAGCGCCGAAGAGACCCAGTACTTC.

This clonotype occurred once. The chain employs TRBV6-5 and TRBJ2-1; D is uncertain. Germline V gives CDR1 MNHEY, CDR2 SVGAGI. This CDR3 comprises 13 residues. V lost 3 bases and J 8 bases, leaving 11 bases between the germline ends. CDR3: CASSYNNEYEQFF. The CDR3 DNA reads TGTGCCAGCAGTTATAATAATGAATATGAGCAGTTCTTC.